This TCR beta chain originates from a study of blood T cell repertoires in COVID-19. Using immunoSEQ multiplex PCR, the repertoire was profiled, and TCRdb retains in-frame clones only, with some absent. The sample includes about 70,000 clones, 89% of them seen just once. CDR3 length: 13 residues. The V gene lost 3 bases and the J gene lost 1 base, with 6 bases spanning the gap. This chain uses TRBV12-3 or TRBV12-4 with TRBJ2-5, with unresolved D. Sequences were obtained from peripheral blood. This clonotype was sampled from a man aged 45-65 years with active COVID-19. The CDR3 DNA sequence: TGTGCCAGCAGTTTTGTAATCCAAGAGACCCAGTACTTC. Protein: CASSFVIQETQYF.